Each of the 19 T cell receptor beta chains below was sequenced from the same sample in a study of cytomegalovirus exposure and HLA in healthy donors. Researchers ran the PCR with 60 Vbeta and 13 Jbeta primers. Clones were sequenced by immunoSEQ multiplex PCR, and TCRdb holds only the in-frame ones, with some missing. The sample shows about 150,000 clones, roughly 9.6% of them seen only once. The sequenced sample consisted of PBMCs. These receptors were taken from a woman aged 40 to 50 in good health and CMV-seropositive.

V is TRBV5-1 and J is TRBJ1-4; D gene ambiguous. The germline V and J ends were trimmed by 4 bases and 4 bases, with 8 bases remaining between them. The CDR3 has 13 amino acids. Germline-derived CDR1 and CDR2 are SGHRS and YFSETQ. The DNA for the CDR3 is TGCGCCAGCAGCCGGGAGGATAATGAAAAACTGTTTTTT. It translates to CASSREDNEKLFF.

The J gene is TRBJ1-6, the V gene TRBV25-1, with 9 bases matching TRBD1. This CDR3 region has 15 residues. The germline gives CDR1 MGHDK, CDR2 SYGVNS. J lost 9 bases, V lost 3 bases, and 6 bases had no gene match. The CDR3, as DNA: TGTGCCAGCAGTGATCCGGGACAGGGACGTTCACCCCTCCACTTT. This translates into CASSDPGQGRSPLHF.

V is TRBV7-6 and J is TRBJ2-5; D is ambiguous. CDR3 length equals 13 residues. Germline V gene sequence: CDR1 SGHVS, CDR2 FNYEAQ. V lost 4 bases, J lost 5 bases, and 11 bases lay in between. The CDR3 is CASSSSLVETQYF. The CDR3 nucleotides read TGTGCCAGCAGCTCCTCCCTAGTCGAGACCCAGTACTTC.

J is TRBJ2-3 and V is TRBV29-1, with TRBD2 identical over 12 bases. This CDR3 contains 13 residues. In germline, CDR1 is SQVTM, CDR2 ANQGSEA. V lost 5 bases, J lost 6 bases, and 3 bases stayed unmatched. CDR3: CSVQTSGGDTQYF. The CDR3 DNA follows: TGCAGCGTTCAGACTAGCGGGGGTGATACGCAGTATTTT.

This clone appeared a few times. The rearrangement uses TRBV2 and TRBJ1-2, with D uncertain. V lost 1 base to trimming and J lost 4 bases, with 10 bases between them. The CDR3 extends over 14 amino acids. The germline V gene encodes CDR1 SNHLY and CDR2 FYNNEI. CDR3 DNA sequence: TGTGCCAGCAGTGAAGGGAACAGTCTCTATGGCTACACCTTC. As protein: CASSEGNSLYGYTF.

The chain combines TRBV18 with TRBJ1-1; D is undetermined. The CDR3 spans 13 residues. Between the trimmed V and J ends, which lost 4 bases and 6 bases, there was a span of 12 bases. CDR1 KGHSH and CDR2 LQKENI come from the germline V gene. In DNA, the CDR3 is TGTGCCAGCTCACAGCGAGAGGAGGCTGAAGCTTTCTTT. This sequence encodes CASSQREEAEAFF.

The CDR3 here is CSAHRAQEQYF. In nucleotides, the CDR3 is TGCAGTGCTCACAGGGCTCAGGAGCAGTACTTC. This sequence joins TRBV20-1 and TRBJ2-7, with D possibly being TRBD1 (6 bases). The CDR3 is 11 amino acids. The V gene lost 5 bases and the J gene lost 7 bases, with 12 bases spanning the gap. Germline CDR1 DFQATT, CDR2 SNEGSKA (reference sequence).

The chain is built from TRBV29-1 and TRBJ2-5; the match to TRBD2 covers 7 bases. V gave up 5 bases and J gave up 5 bases; unmatched junction bases: 5. This CDR3 is 12 amino acids long. Germline CDR1 SQVTM, CDR2 ANQGSEA. The CDR3, as DNA: TGCAGCGTTTTATGGGGAGGGGAGACCCAGTACTTC. Translated, it gives CSVLWGGETQYF.

A few counts support this clone. The rearrangement uses TRBV5-4 and TRBJ2-5, with 10 nucleotides matching TRBD2. CDR1 and CDR2 from the germline V gene are SGHNT and YYREEE (reference sequence). The junction had 7 bases not matched to a gene; V was cut back by 3 bases and J by 5 bases. The CDR3 sequence is 15 residues long. This chain's CDR3 is CASSSASGGTETQYF. Here the CDR3 DNA reads TGTGCCAGCAGCTCTGCTAGCGGGGGCACGGAGACCCAGTACTTC. Supplemented by reference TRBV5-4 and TRBJ2-5, the full variable domain reads ETGVTQSPTHLIKTRGQQVTLRCSSQSGHNTVSWYQQALGQGPQFIFQYYREEENGRGNFPPRFSGLQFPNYSSELNVNALELDDSALYLCASSSASGGTETQYFGPGTRLLVL.

This clone was counted a few times. This chain joins TRBV7-8 and TRBJ1-1; a possible D gene is TRBD1 (5 bases). Per germline, CDR1 SGHVS and CDR2 FQNEAQ. The V gene lost 8 bases and the J gene lost 1 base, with 17 bases spanning the gap. The CDR3 covers 15 residues. The CDR3 loop reads CASGSGGVRNTEAFF. CDR3 DNA sequence: TGTGCCAGCGGATCGGGGGGGGTTAGGAACACTGAAGCTTTCTTT.

The table lists this clone with a few counts. This rearrangement joins TRBV4-3 to TRBJ2-5; D is perhaps TRBD2 (7 bases). Germline CDR1 LGHNA, CDR2 YSLEER. The V and J ends lost 4 bases and 5 bases respectively, with 17 bases between them. This CDR3 contains 15 residues. Here the CDR3 reads CASSRSWGGGETQYF. The CDR3 coding sequence is TGCGCCAGCAGCCGGAGTTGGGGGGGCGGGGAGACCCAGTACTTC.

This clone occurred a few times. The junction departs from germline at one end; a sequencing error may be responsible. V gene TRBV4-1 combines with J gene TRBJ1-1; 8 positions agree with TRBD1. In germline, CDR1 is MGHRA, CDR2 YSYEKL. CDR3 size: 14 residues. The DNA for the CDR3 is TGCGTCAGCAGCCAACTAAAGGGACAGGCCCCAGCTTTCTTT. It translates to CVSSQLKGQAPAFF.

This sequence joins TRBV7-2 and TRBJ2-3, with 8 bases that match TRBD2. Germline CDR1 SGHTA, CDR2 FQGNSA. The CDR3 has 17 residues. The V gene end was trimmed by 6 bases and the J gene end by 4 bases; junction bases not matched to a gene: 15. CDR3 DNA: TGTGCCAGCAGTTACCTTGGCGGGGGGTCATACGCAGATACGCAGTATTTT. Its translation: CASSYLGGGSYADTQYF. The complete variable domain, with remaining parts taken from reference TRBV7-2 and TRBJ2-3, reads GAGVSQSPSNKVTEKGKDVELRCDPISGHTALYWYRQSLGQGLEFLIYFQGNSAPDKSGLPSDRFSAERTGGSVSTLTIQRTQQEDSAVYLCASSYLGGGSYADTQYFGPGTRLTVL.

This clone has a count of ten or more. This chain links TRBV5-4 with TRBJ2-3; 9 positions agree with TRBD1. Per the germline V gene, CDR1 is SGHNT and CDR2 is YYREEE (reference sequence). CDR3 size: 14 residues. J was trimmed by 4 bases and V by 3 bases; bases with no gene match: 3. CDR3 amino acids: CASSSRDRADTQYF. CDR3 nucleotide sequence: TGTGCCAGCAGCTCCCGGGACAGGGCAGATACGCAGTATTTT.

This clone was detected only a few times. J is TRBJ2-7 and V is TRBV5-5, with D tentatively TRBD1 (6 bases). This CDR3 is 14 amino acids long. V lost 0 bases and J lost 6, with 13 bases in between. The germline gives CDR1 SGHKS, CDR2 YYEKEE (reference sequence). The chain's CDR3 is CASSLDLGAPEQYF. CDR3 DNA: TGTGCCAGCAGCTTGGACCTGGGGGCCCCCGAGCAGTACTTC.

The V call is TRBV10-3, the J call TRBJ1-1, with TRBD1 identical over 7 bases. Germline CDR1 is ENHRY and CDR2 is SYGVKD. V was clipped by 4 bases and J by 1 base; unmatched bases: 9. There are 16 residues in the CDR3. The CDR3 loop is CAISGSRDRKNTEAFF. The CDR3 nucleotides are TGTGCCATCAGTGGGTCCCGGGACAGAAAGAACACTGAAGCTTTCTTT.

The chain is built from TRBV7-8 and TRBJ1-5, with D hard to call. Germline CDR1 reads SGHVS; CDR2 reads FQNEAQ. This CDR3 spans 17 amino acids. Trimming shortened V by 5 bases and J by 0 bases, and 17 bases separated the two germline ends. The CDR3 region has the DNA TGTGCCAGCAGCCGCTATGCCCGGTCTTATAGCAATCAGCCCCAGCATTTT. Amino acid sequence: CASSRYARSYSNQPQHF. Looking up the rest from reference TRBV7-8 and TRBJ1-5 gives the full variable domain: GAGVSQSPRYKVAKRGQDVALRCDPISGHVSLFWYQQALGQGPEFLTYFQNEAQLDKSGLPSDRFFAERPEGSVSTLKIQRTQQEDSAVYLCASSRYARSYSNQPQHFGDGTRLSIL.

This clone was detected a few times. The chain joins TRBV18 to TRBJ1-6; D gene unclear. Trimming pared 3 bases from V and 1 base from J, leaving 10 bases between. CDR1 KGHSH and CDR2 LQKENI come from the germline V gene. CDR3 length: 16 residues. The CDR3, as DNA: TGTGCCAGCTCACCCACGACGGGGTCCTATAATTCACCCCTCCACTTT. Protein product: CASSPTTGSYNSPLHF.

The chain carries TRBV5-1 and TRBJ2-5; a possible D gene is TRBD1 (6 bases). This CDR3 contains 16 residues. V was shortened by 0 bases and J by 5 bases, with 17 bases between the two germline ends. CDR1 is SGHRS and CDR2 is YFSETQ in the germline V gene. The CDR3 reads CASSLAPDRKTETQYF. In DNA, the CDR3 is TGCGCCAGCAGCTTGGCCCCGGACAGAAAAACGGAGACCCAGTACTTC.